A selection of T cell receptor beta chains follows, all from one sample in a study of CD8 T cells in ankylosing spondylitis. TCRdb called the 5' RACE reads again in MiXCR, with one record for every CDR3 protein. The sample consists of around 770,000 distinct CDR3 sequences, 10% to 15% of them appearing once. Sequencing was carried out using blood, either unsorted or a sorted T cell fraction (not recorded which). The receptors shown here come from a male donor with ankylosing spondylitis. Each CDR3 is given with its conserved first and last residue. A D gene is named only where the DNA matches it firmly. Only some rows state a clone size, as once, few, many or a class for expanded clones.

d_call	clone_size	v_call	j_call	cdr3_nt	cdr3_aa
NA	many	TRBV5-1	TRBJ1-1	TGTGCCAGCAGCTTAGGCACGAACACTGAAGCTTTCTTT	CASSLGTNTEAFF
NA	NA	TRBV6-1	TRBJ2-3	TGTGCCAGCAGGGACATGGGAGTTGGAGATACGCAATATTTT	CASRDMGVGDTQYF
NA	NA	TRBV18	TRBJ2-3	TGTGCCAGCTCACCAAACGGATTTATCACAGATACGCAGTATTTT	CASSPNGFITDTQYF
TRBD1	few	TRBV5-1	TRBJ2-1	TGCGCCAGCAGCTTGGAGGGGGCGCTGGATGAGCAGTTCTTC	CASSLEGALDEQFF
NA	NA	TRBV20-1	TRBJ2-2	TGCAGTGCCCCGTCCTCCCCGGCACAGCCCGGGGAGCTGTTTTTT	CSAPSSPAQPGELFF
TRBD1	few	TRBV7-2	TRBJ2-3	TGTGCCAGCAGCGCCAACAGGGGTACGCAGTATTTT	CASSANRGTQYF
NA	NA	TRBV27	TRBJ2-1	TGTGCCAGCAGTTTCCGATTGGGGGCCTTTAATGAGCAGTTCTTC	CASSFRLGAFNEQFF
NA	few	TRBV6-5	TRBJ1-1	TGTGCCAGCAGTTACACCTCACGGGGCGAGGCCACTGAAGCTTTCTTT	CASSYTSRGEATEAFF
NA	few	TRBV12-3/TRBV12-4	TRBJ1-5	TGTGCCAGTCGACAGAGCAATCAGCCCCAGCATTTT	CASRQSNQPQHF
TRBD1	NA	TRBV29-1	TRBJ2-7	TGCAGCGTTGCAAGGACAGGGGGATCCTACGAGCAGTACTTC	CSVARTGGSYEQYF
TRBD1	few	TRBV29-1	TRBJ2-7	TGCAGCGTGGGGGACAGGGGATCGTCGCAGTACTTC	CSVGDRGSSQYF
NA	many	TRBV6-2/TRBV6-3	TRBJ1-1	TGTGCCAGCAGTTACCGAATAATGCCGGGGTCTGAAGCTTTCTTT	CASSYRIMPGSEAFF
NA	NA	TRBV5-1	TRBJ1-6	TGCGCCAGCAGCCTTAGGACAGACTCACCCCTCCACTTT	CASSLRTDSPLHF
TRBD2	few	TRBV4-2	TRBJ2-1	TGTGCCAGCAGCCCTAGGACTAGCGGATCCTACAATGAGCAGTTCTTC	CASSPRTSGSYNEQFF
NA	NA	TRBV11-1	TRBJ1-1	TGTGCCAGCAGCCCGAAACGGATCCTGAACACTGAAGCTTTCTTT	CASSPKRILNTEAFF
NA	many	TRBV7-2	TRBJ2-5	TGTGCCACCCAGGGGGGGCAGCTCCAAGAGACCCAGTACTTC	CATQGGQLQETQYF
NA	NA	TRBV9	TRBJ2-1	TGTGCCAGCAGCGCTGGGACTGTTTCCTACAATGAGCAGTTCTTC	CASSAGTVSYNEQFF
TRBD2	NA	TRBV7-2	TRBJ2-2	TGTGCCAGCAGCTTTGGACTAGCCACGAACACCGGGGAGCTGTTTTTT	CASSFGLATNTGELFF
TRBD2	few	TRBV15	TRBJ2-1	TGTGCCACCAGCAGAGATTTTCCAGCGGGGAAAGACAATGAGCAGTTCTTC	CATSRDFPAGKDNEQFF
NA	few	TRBV7-2	TRBJ2-3	TGTGCCAGCAGCCGGCCCCGGGGCAACTCGTACACAGATACGCAGTATTTT	CASSRPRGNSYTDTQYF
TRBD1	NA	TRBV7-2	TRBJ2-7	TGTGCCAGCAGCCCGGGACAGATTTATCGCGAGCAGTACTTC	CASSPGQIYREQYF
TRBD2	NA	TRBV24-1	TRBJ2-1	TGTGCCACCAGTGACCCGGGACTAGCGGGAGAGAGTCAGTTCTTC	CATSDPGLAGESQFF
NA	NA	TRBV6-1	TRBJ1-1	TGTGCCAGCAGAAGGAGTCGGAACACTGAAGCTTTCTTT	CASRRSRNTEAFF
NA	few	TRBV4-3	TRBJ2-2	TGCGCCAGCAGCCAACCACCGAGAGACCAGACTGACACCGGGGAGCTGTTTTTT	CASSQPPRDQTDTGELFF
TRBD1	NA	TRBV10-3	TRBJ1-2	TGTGCCATCAGTCCCTTGGATGGACAGGGAGCGAATGGCTACACCTTC	CAISPLDGQGANGYTF
NA	many	TRBV29-1	TRBJ2-3	TGCAGCTGTACTGGGTGGAGCACAGATACGCAGTATTTT	CSCTGWSTDTQYF
TRBD1	many	TRBV20-1	TRBJ2-3	TGCAGTGCCCCGCCCCGGACAGGGCTCGGTGGTACGCAGTATTTT	CSAPPRTGLGGTQYF
TRBD1	few	TRBV6-1	TRBJ2-1	TGTGCCAGCACCCCCCGACCGGGACAGGGCCGCTTTAATGAGCAGTTCTTC	CASTPRPGQGRFNEQFF
TRBD1	NA	TRBV6-1	TRBJ2-5	TGTGCCAGCAGTGGGACCACAGGGGTCGAGACCCAGTACTTC	CASSGTTGVETQYF
NA	NA	TRBV20-1	TRBJ1-1	TGCAGTGCTAGAGTCGCTTGGAGCACTGAAGCTTTCTTT	CSARVAWSTEAFF
NA	NA	TRBV20-1	TRBJ1-1	TGCAGTGCTAGAGTATGGGGGGCAGACACTGAAGCTTTCTTT	CSARVWGADTEAFF
NA	many	TRBV5-1	TRBJ1-6	TGCGCCAGCAGCTTGGGAACAATTTCACCCCTCCACTTT	CASSLGTISPLHF
NA	NA	TRBV11-3	TRBJ2-1	TGTGCCAGCAGCTTAGATGTGGCCTCTCACAATGAGCAGTTCTTC	CASSLDVASHNEQFF
NA	NA	TRBV7-2	TRBJ2-2	TGTGCCAGCAGCTTGGAGGGGTGGGGGGAGCTGTTTTTT	CASSLEGWGELFF
NA	few	TRBV28	TRBJ2-7	TGTGCCAGCAGTTTATTCCCAGGGAGGTACGAGCAGTACTTC	CASSLFPGRYEQYF
NA	few	TRBV3-1	TRBJ2-3	TGTGCCAGCAGCCCCCGGCCCAACACGTTGGATACGCAGTATTTT	CASSPRPNTLDTQYF
NA	NA	TRBV20-1	TRBJ1-5	TGCAGTGCTACCCCGGTCGGCGGTCAGCCCCAGCATTTT	CSATPVGGQPQHF
TRBD2	few	TRBV4-1	TRBJ2-1	TGCGCCAGCAGCCAACTAGCGGGAGCAAATAATGAGCAGTTCTTC	CASSQLAGANNEQFF
NA	NA	TRBV5-1	TRBJ2-7	TGCGCCAGCAGCTTCCGTGCCGGTCCCCCTTACGAGCAGTACTTC	CASSFRAGPPYEQYF
NA	many	TRBV6-1	TRBJ2-7	TGTGCCAGCAGCCCCCAATCCTATTACGAGCAGTACTTC	CASSPQSYYEQYF
NA	NA	TRBV19	TRBJ2-1	TGTGCCAGTAGTATCGCCCGGGAATCCTACAATGAGCAGTTCTTC	CASSIARESYNEQFF
TRBD2	NA	TRBV20-1	TRBJ2-2	TGCAGTGCCCTCCTCGTAGCGGGGGGCCGCATGGACACCGGGGAGCTGTTTTTT	CSALLVAGGRMDTGELFF
NA	NA	TRBV10-1	TRBJ2-7	TGCGCCAGCCGCTCCTCAGGGTCGGGAGAGCAGTACTTC	CASRSSGSGEQYF
TRBD1	few	TRBV11-1	TRBJ2-4	TGTGCCAGCAGCTTGAGACCTGGGGGGACAGGGCTAAAAAACATTCAGTACTTC	CASSLRPGGTGLKNIQYF
TRBD2	NA	TRBV9	TRBJ2-7	TGTGCCAGCAGCGCCTCGACTAGCGGGGACTACGAGCAGTACTTC	CASSASTSGDYEQYF
TRBD2	NA	TRBV5-4	TRBJ2-5	TGTGCCAGCAGCTGGATAGCGGGAGGGGGCGAGACCCAGTACTTC	CASSWIAGGGETQYF
NA	NA	TRBV3-1	TRBJ2-5	TGTGCCAGCAGCCAAGGGACATTGCAAGAGACCCAGTACTTC	CASSQGTLQETQYF
NA	many	TRBV7-2	TRBJ2-7	TGTGCCAGCAGCTTAGATGGCCGCCCCTACGAGCAGTACTTC	CASSLDGRPYEQYF
NA	many	TRBV5-6	TRBJ1-3	TGTGCCAGCAGCCGACAGGGAAACACCATATATTTT	CASSRQGNTIYF
NA	many	TRBV18	TRBJ2-1	TGTGCCAGCTCACCACCAGGTCTAGCGAGATACAATGAGCAGTTCTTC	CASSPPGLARYNEQFF
TRBD1	NA	TRBV4-1	TRBJ1-5	TGCGCCAGCAGCAAACAGGGGTTTCAGCTGTATAGCAATCAGCCCCAGCATTTT	CASSKQGFQLYSNQPQHF
TRBD2	NA	TRBV12-3/TRBV12-4	TRBJ2-7	TGTGCCTTCAGTCGGACCACAAACAACCTAGCGGGGATGACCTACGAGCAGTACTTC	CAFSRTTNNLAGMTYEQYF
NA	few	TRBV25-1	TRBJ2-2	TGTGCCAGCAGTGAATCTCCCTCCCGGAGGGGGCAGCACACCGGGGAGCTGTTTTTT	CASSESPSRRGQHTGELFF
TRBD1	few	TRBV10-3	TRBJ1-2	TGTGCCATCAGCGGACAGGGTGACTATGGCTACACCTTC	CAISGQGDYGYTF
NA	few	TRBV10-3	TRBJ2-5	TGTGCCATCAGTGAGTCTAGCGCCCAAGAGACCCAGTACTTC	CAISESSAQETQYF
NA	many	TRBV7-2	TRBJ2-7	TGTGCCAGCATTCCTGGGGGCAGCTACGAGCAGTACTTC	CASIPGGSYEQYF
NA	few	TRBV11-2	TRBJ1-1	TGTGCCAGCAGCTCGACAGGAAGAGTGAACACTGAAGCTTTCTTT	CASSSTGRVNTEAFF